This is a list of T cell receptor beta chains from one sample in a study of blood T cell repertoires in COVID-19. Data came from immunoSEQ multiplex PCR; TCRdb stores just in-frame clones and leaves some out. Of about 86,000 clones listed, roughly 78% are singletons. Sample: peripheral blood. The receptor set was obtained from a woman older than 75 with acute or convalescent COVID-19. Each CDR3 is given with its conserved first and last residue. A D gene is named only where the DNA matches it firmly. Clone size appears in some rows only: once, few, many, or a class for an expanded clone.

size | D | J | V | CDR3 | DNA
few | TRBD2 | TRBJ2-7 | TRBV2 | CASPPAGGSEQYF | TGTGCCAGCCCCCCAGCGGGGGGGTCCGAGCAGTACTTC
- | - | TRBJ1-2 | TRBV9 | CASSVTDNLYGYTF | TGTGCCAGCAGCGTGACAGACAATCTCTATGGCTACACCTTC
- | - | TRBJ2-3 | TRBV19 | CASSKRTEDTQYF | TGTGCCAGTAGTAAAAGGACAGAGGATACGCAGTATTTT
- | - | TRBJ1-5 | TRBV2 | CASTRQSNQPQHF | TGTGCCAGCACGAGACAGAGCAATCAGCCCCAGCATTTT
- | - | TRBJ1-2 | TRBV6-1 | CASSRAGDEIGYTF | TGTGCCAGCAGTCGGGCAGGGGACGAAATTGGCTACACCTTC
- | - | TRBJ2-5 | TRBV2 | CASPDRRRETQYF | TGTGCCAGTCCCGACAGGCGTCGAGAGACCCAGTACTTC
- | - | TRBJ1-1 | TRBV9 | CASSVGGREAFF | TGTGCCAGCAGCGTAGGTGGCAGAGAAGCTTTCTTT
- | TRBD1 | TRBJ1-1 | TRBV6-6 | CASSYPLTGGTEAFF | TGTGCCAGCAGTTACCCGTTGACAGGGGGGACTGAAGCTTTCTTT
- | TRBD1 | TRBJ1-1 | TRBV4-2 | CASSHSVLQGDGAEAFF | TGTGCCAGCAGCCACTCAGTCCTCCAGGGGGATGGGGCTGAAGCTTTCTTT
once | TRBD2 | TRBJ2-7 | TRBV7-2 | CASSFPLAGANEQYF | TGTGCCAGCAGCTTCCCACTAGCGGGGGCTAACGAGCAGTACTTC
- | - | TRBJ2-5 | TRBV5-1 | CASSLQDSRVETQYF | TGCGCCAGCAGCTTACAGGACAGCCGTGTAGAGACCCAGTACTTC
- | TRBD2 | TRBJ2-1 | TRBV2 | CASRYSGSLNNEQFF | TGTGCCAGCAGATATAGCGGGAGTCTAAACAATGAGCAGTTCTTC
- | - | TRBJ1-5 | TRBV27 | CASSLSITGNGPQHF | TGTGCCAGCAGTTTATCGATAACGGGGAATGGGCCCCAGCATTTT
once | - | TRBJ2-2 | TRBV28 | CATVGADTGELFF | TGTGCCACAGTTGGGGCGGACACCGGGGAGCTGTTTTTT
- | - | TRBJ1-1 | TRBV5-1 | CASSRLQGNTEAFF | TGCGCCAGCAGCCGTCTACAGGGGAACACTGAAGCTTTCTTT
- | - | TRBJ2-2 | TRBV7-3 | CASSLTSDTGELFF | TGTGCCAGCAGCTTAACTTCCGACACCGGGGAGCTGTTTTTT
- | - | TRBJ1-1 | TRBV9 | CASSVSLGGAYTEAFF | TGTGCCAGCAGCGTGTCGCTTGGTGGGGCTTACACTGAAGCTTTCTTT
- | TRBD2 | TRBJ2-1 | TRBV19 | CASSIAGTSGRAGKGTEQFF | TGTGCCAGTAGTATAGCAGGGACTAGCGGGAGGGCCGGTAAGGGGACTGAGCAGTTCTTC
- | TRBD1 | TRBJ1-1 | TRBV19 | CASARQGTNTEAFF | TGTGCCAGTGCTAGACAGGGAACCAACACTGAAGCTTTCTTT
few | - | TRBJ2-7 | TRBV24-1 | CATSGRGRRDLDEQYF | TGTGCCACCAGTGGGCGGGGGCGGCGGGATTTAGACGAGCAGTACTTC
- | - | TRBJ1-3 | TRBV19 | CASSMGFGGNTIYF | TGTGCCAGTAGTATGGGCTTCGGTGGAAACACCATATATTTT
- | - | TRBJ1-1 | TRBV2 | CASSEARGSTGRVDTEAFF | TGTGCCAGCAGTGAAGCGCGGGGCTCCACCGGCCGCGTCGACACTGAAGCTTTCTTT
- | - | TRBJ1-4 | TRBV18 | CASSPGAVDEELFF | TGTGCCAGCTCACCGGGGGCAGTGGATGAAGAACTGTTTTTT
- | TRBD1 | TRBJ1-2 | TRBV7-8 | CASTNAGTGENGYTF | TGTGCCAGCACCAACGCCGGGACAGGGGAAAATGGCTACACCTTC
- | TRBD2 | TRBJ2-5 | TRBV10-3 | CAIRGTSGRDSGETQYF | TGTGCCATCAGGGGGACTAGCGGGAGGGATTCAGGAGAGACCCAGTACTTC
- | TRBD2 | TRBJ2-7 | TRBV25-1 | CASERDSYEQYF | TGTGCCAGCGAGCGGGACTCCTACGAGCAGTACTTC
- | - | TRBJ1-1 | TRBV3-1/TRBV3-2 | CASSQSPNTEAFF | TGTGCCAGCAGCCAGTCTCCGAACACTGAAGCTTTCTTT
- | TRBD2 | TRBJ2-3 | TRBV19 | CASSLAGSSTDTQYF | TGTGCCAGTAGTCTAGCGGGGTCTAGCACAGATACGCAGTATTTT
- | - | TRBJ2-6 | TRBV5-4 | CASSLPRAGANVLTF | TGTGCCAGCAGCTTGCCCCGGGCTGGGGCCAACGTCCTGACTTTC
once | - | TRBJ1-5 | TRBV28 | CASMPRPQHF | TGTGCCAGCATGCCCAGGCCCCAGCATTTT
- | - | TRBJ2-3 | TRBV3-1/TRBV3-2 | CASSPFTGSADTQYF | TGTGCCAGCAGCCCTTTTACGGGGAGTGCGGATACGCAGTATTTT
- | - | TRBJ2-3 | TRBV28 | CASSSPQGTDTQYF | TGTGCCAGCAGTTCCCCCCAGGGCACAGATACGCAGTATTTT
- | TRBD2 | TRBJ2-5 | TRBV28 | CASSPPGLAGSQETQYF | TGTGCCAGCAGCCCCCCAGGACTAGCGGGAAGCCAAGAGACCCAGTACTTC
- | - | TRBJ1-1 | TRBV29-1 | CSVVGARTEAFF | TGCAGCGTTGTGGGGGCCCGCACTGAAGCTTTCTTT
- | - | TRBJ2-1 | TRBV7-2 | CASSLELASLGNEQFF | TGTGCCAGCAGCTTAGAGTTAGCTAGCCTAGGCAATGAGCAGTTCTTC
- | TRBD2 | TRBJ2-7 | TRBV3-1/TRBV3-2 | CASSQGSGGPSYEQYF | TGTGCCAGCAGCCAAGGAAGCGGGGGGCCCTCCTACGAGCAGTACTTC
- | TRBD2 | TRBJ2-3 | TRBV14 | CASSRGLAGGPSTDTQYF | TGTGCCAGCAGCCGTGGACTAGCGGGAGGGCCGAGTACAGATACGCAGTATTTT
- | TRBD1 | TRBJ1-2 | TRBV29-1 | CSVEDTQGYGYTF | TGCAGCGTTGAAGATACACAGGGGTATGGCTACACCTTC
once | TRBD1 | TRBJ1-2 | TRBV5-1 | CASSDGQGYGYTF | TGCGCCAGCAGTGACGGACAGGGATATGGCTACACCTTC
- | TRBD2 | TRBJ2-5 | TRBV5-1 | CASSPFPPTSGLQETQYF | TGCGCCAGCAGTCCTTTCCCACCGACTAGCGGCCTACAAGAGACCCAGTACTTC
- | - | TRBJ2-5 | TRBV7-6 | CASSGFGGRETQYF | TGTGCCAGCAGCGGCTTCGGAGGGAGAGAGACCCAGTACTTC
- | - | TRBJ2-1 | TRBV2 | CASRGEITSYNEQFF | TGTGCCAGCAGGGGCGAGATAACTAGTTACAATGAGCAGTTCTTC
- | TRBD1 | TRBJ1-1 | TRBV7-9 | CASRSGQGTEAFF | TGTGCCAGCAGATCGGGACAGGGTACTGAAGCTTTCTTT
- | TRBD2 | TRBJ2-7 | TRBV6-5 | CASSYSGSGEYEQYF | TGTGCCAGCAGTTACTCTGGTAGCGGGGAATACGAGCAGTACTTC
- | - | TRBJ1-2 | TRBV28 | CASRTPGGYTF | TGTGCCAGCAGGACCCCAGGAGGCTACACCTTC
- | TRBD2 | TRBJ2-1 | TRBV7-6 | CASSLALGLAGANEQFF | TGTGCCAGCAGCTTAGCGCTGGGACTAGCGGGGGCCAATGAGCAGTTCTTC
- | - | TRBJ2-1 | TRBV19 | CASSSDLTAYNEQFF | TGTGCCAGTAGTTCCGATTTGACTGCCTACAATGAGCAGTTCTTC
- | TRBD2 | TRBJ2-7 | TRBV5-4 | CASSSGLADYEQYF | TGTGCCAGCAGCTCCGGACTAGCAGATTACGAGCAGTACTTC
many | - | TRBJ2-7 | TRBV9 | CASSVPRPEDEQYF | TGTGCCAGCAGCGTCCCCCGCCCCGAGGACGAGCAGTACTTC
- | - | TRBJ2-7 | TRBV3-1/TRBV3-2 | CASSLGLGGSYEQYF | TGTGCCAGCAGCCTGGGTCTAGGAGGAAGCTACGAGCAGTACTTC
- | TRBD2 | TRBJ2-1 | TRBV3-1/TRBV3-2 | CASRKTSGGPGYNEQFF | TGTGCCAGCAGGAAGACTAGCGGGGGACCGGGGTACAATGAGCAGTTCTTC
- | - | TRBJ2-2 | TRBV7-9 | CASSLGQLGNTGELFF | TGTGCCAGCAGCTTAGGACAGCTTGGGAACACCGGGGAGCTGTTTTTT
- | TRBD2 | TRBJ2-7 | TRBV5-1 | CASAEGGSGYEQYF | TGCGCCAGCGCGGAGGGAGGGAGCGGTTACGAGCAGTACTTC
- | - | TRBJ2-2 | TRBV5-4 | CASSLQGRDTGELFF | TGTGCCAGCAGTTTGCAGGGCAGAGATACCGGGGAGCTGTTTTTT
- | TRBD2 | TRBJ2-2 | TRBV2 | CASTRTSGRQAGELFF | TGTGCCAGCACTCGGACTAGCGGGAGGCAAGCCGGGGAGCTGTTTTTT
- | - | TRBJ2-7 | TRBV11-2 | CASSFLSYEQYF | TGTGCCAGCAGCTTTTTATCCTACGAGCAGTACTTC
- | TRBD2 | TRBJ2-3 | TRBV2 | CASSETLLAGGSQYF | TGTGCCAGCAGTGAAACTCTCCTAGCGGGGGGATCACAGTATTTT